This TCR beta chain was identified during a study of CD8 T cells in ankylosing spondylitis. Worth noting for this clonotype: What it binds is not known.

5'-RACE, quantitative and with molecular barcodes, yielded the TCR beta libraries. Each CDR3 protein is one row after TCRdb ran MiXCR on the 5' RACE reads. The sample lists around 770,000 distinct CDR3 sequences, around 19% occurring once. Study-wide results and caveats: A number of the motif variants had already been described in reactive arthritis synovial fluid and blood. About 8 highly homologous variants made up a TCR beta motif, and this motif appeared characteristic of ankylosing spondylitis blood.

This TCR derives from a male donor with ankylosing spondylitis. What was sequenced was blood, either unsorted or a sorted T cell fraction (not recorded which).

CDR3 DNA sequence: TGTGCCAGCACCTCCCGGGACGGCTACTATGGCTACACCTTC. Its translation is CASTSRDGYYGYTF. This rearrangement joins TRBV12-3 or TRBV12-4 to TRBJ1-2, with a weak D call TRBD1 (5 bases). The CDR3 is 14 residues long. The V and J ends lost 7 bases and 3 bases respectively, with 15 bases between them.